This passage covers 7 T cell receptor beta chains from one sample sequenced in a study of resident and recirculating memory T cells in vitiligo. The protocol was immunoSEQ multiplex PCR, while the TCRdb copy is restricted to in-frame clones and leaves out a portion. The profile shows fewer than 80,000 clones, roughly nine tenths of them singletons. The sample comprised blood. All receptors come from a male donor with vitiligo.

V is TRBV6-1 and J is TRBJ2-2; D is perhaps TRBD1 (6 bases). The CDR3 has 15 residues. Trimming took off 5 bases at V and 3 bases at J, with 13 bases between the two ends. Germline assignment: CDR1 MNHNS and CDR2 SASEGT. The CDR3 DNA reads TGTGCCAGCAGTCAGGGGTCGGGTGACACCGGGGAGCTGTTTTTT. Translating it yields CASSQGSGDTGELFF.

V gene TRBV4-1 combines with J gene TRBJ2-7; possible D gene TRBD2, 5 bases. V dropped 2 bases and J dropped 5 bases, with 13 bases sitting between them. The CDR3 totals 14 residues. Per the germline V gene, CDR1 is MGHRA and CDR2 is YSYEKL. The CDR3 coding sequence is TGCGCCAGCAGCCAACTCACTAGAGCCCACGAGCAGTACTTC. This codes for CASSQLTRAHEQYF.

The chain employs TRBV4-1 and TRBJ2-6; D is possibly TRBD1 (5 bases). CDR1 is MGHRA and CDR2 is YSYEKL in the germline V gene. V lost 8 bases, J lost 0 bases, and 14 bases lay in between. CDR3 length: 16 amino acids. The CDR3 sequence is CASGWGSRSGANVLTF. The CDR3 DNA is TGCGCCAGCGGATGGGGCAGCCGCTCTGGGGCCAACGTCCTGACTTTC.

The CDR3 bases are TGTGCCAGCTCTCCCCGACAGGGGGCCTTCCTCGGGACATATGGCTACACCTTC. Translated: CASSPRQGAFLGTYGYTF. The chain links TRBV7-8 to TRBJ1-2, with 10 positions matching TRBD1. Trimming took 8 bases from V and 5 from J; bases not matched to a gene: 20. CDR3 length equals 18 residues. CDR1 SGHVS and CDR2 FQNEAQ come from the germline V gene.

The J gene is TRBJ1-1, the V gene TRBV7-9, with 8 bases identical to TRBD1. Germline CDR1 SEHNR, CDR2 FQNEAQ (reference sequence). CDR3 size: 14 residues. The V gene end was trimmed by 3 bases and the J gene end by 7 bases; junction bases not matched to a gene: 7. DNA for the CDR3: TGTGCCAGCAGCTTTCGAGGACAGGGCGGTGAAGCTTTCTTT. Protein product: CASSFRGQGGEAFF.

V is TRBV5-6 and J is TRBJ2-7; 12 positions match TRBD2. CDR3 length equals 15 residues. Germline V gene lookup returns CDR1 SGHDT and CDR2 YYEEEE. V lost 6 bases, J lost 3 bases, and 7 bases stayed unmatched. In nucleotides, the CDR3 is TGTGCCAGCAAGGGACGGACTAGCGGGGACTACGAGCAGTACTTC. Its protein is CASKGRTSGDYEQYF.

The chain has TRBV29-1 and TRBJ1-2; TRBD1 might be the D (5 bases). The CDR3 sequence is 16 residues long. The V end lost 2 bases, the J end lost 0 bases, and 16 bases lay between the germline ends. Germline loops: CDR1 SQVTM, CDR2 ANQGSEA. The CDR3 loop reads CSVETYSRGSNYGYTF. CDR3 nucleotide sequence: TGCAGCGTTGAAACTTACAGCCGGGGGTCTAACTATGGCTACACCTTC.